The clone carrying this TCR beta chain was picked up one time. Its antigen remains unidentified. These data originate in a study of cytomegalovirus exposure and HLA in healthy donors. General study results and limits: Listed as cytomegalovirus-associated were 150 or so TCR beta chains.

PCR amplification relied on 60 Vbeta primers (plus 13 Jbeta primers). Only in-frame clones appear in the TCRdb table, and some are missing; sequencing was by immunoSEQ multiplex PCR. This sample yields 150,000 to 200,000 clones, of which around four fifths are seen a single time; roughly 4.5% belongs to the top ten. This CDR3 spans 13 amino acids. The germline CDR1 and CDR2 sequences are MDHEN and SYDVKM. V lost 6 bases, J lost 3 bases, and 1 base stayed unmatched. The receptor was derived from a man aged 45-65 years in good health and CMV-seropositive. The sample taken for sequencing was PBMCs. V gene TRBV28 combines with J gene TRBJ2-5; TRBD2 aligns across 10 bases. In DNA form, the CDR3 reads TGTGCCAGCAGAGGACTAGCGGAAGAGACCCAGTACTTC. It translates to CASRGLAEETQYF.